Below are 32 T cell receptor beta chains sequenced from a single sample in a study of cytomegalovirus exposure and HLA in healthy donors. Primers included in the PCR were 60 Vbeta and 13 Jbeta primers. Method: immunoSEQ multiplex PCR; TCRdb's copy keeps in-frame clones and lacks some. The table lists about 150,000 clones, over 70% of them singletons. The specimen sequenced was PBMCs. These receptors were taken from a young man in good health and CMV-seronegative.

CDR3 sequence: CASSMTSGGDTQYF. The CDR3 DNA reads as TGTGCCAGCAGTATGACTAGCGGGGGAGATACGCAGTATTTT. The V gene is TRBV2, the J gene TRBJ2-3, with TRBD2 identical over 12 bases. The CDR3 length is 14 residues. CDR1 and CDR2 from the germline V gene are SNHLY and FYNNEI. The junction had 2 bases not matched to a gene; V was cut back by 5 bases and J by 5 bases.

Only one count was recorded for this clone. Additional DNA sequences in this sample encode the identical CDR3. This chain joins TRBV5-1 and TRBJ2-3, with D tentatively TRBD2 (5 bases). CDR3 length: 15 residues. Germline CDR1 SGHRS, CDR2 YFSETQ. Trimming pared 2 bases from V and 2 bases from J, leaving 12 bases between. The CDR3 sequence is CASSLGGGNTDTQYF. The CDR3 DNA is TGCGCCAGCAGCTTAGGAGGCGGCAACACAGATACGCAGTATTTT. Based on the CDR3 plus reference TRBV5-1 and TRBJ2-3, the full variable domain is KAGVTQTPRYLIKTRGQQVTLSCSPISGHRSVSWYQQTPGQGLQFLFEYFSETQRNKGNFPGRFSGRQFSNSRSEMNVSTLELGDSALYLCASSLGGGNTDTQYFGPGTRLTVL.

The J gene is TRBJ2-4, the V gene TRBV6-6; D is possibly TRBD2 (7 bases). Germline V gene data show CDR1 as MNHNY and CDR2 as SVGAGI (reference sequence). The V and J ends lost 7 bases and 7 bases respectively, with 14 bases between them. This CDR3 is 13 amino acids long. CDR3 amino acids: CASTYREGNIQYF. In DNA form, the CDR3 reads TGTGCCAGCACGTACAGGGAGGGGAACATTCAGTACTTC.

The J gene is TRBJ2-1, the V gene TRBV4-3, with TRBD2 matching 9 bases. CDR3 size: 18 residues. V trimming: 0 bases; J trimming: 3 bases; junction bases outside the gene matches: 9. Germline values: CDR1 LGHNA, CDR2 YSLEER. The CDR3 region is CASSQELAGSPNYNEQFF. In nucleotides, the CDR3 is TGCGCCAGCAGCCAAGAACTAGCGGGCTCTCCTAACTACAATGAGCAGTTCTTC.

The DNA of the CDR3 is TGTGCCAGCTCACCAGCTCAGGGCCCCAACTACGAGCAGTACTTC. As protein: CASSPAQGPNYEQYF. The rearrangement joins TRBV18 to TRBJ2-7; TRBD1 is a possible D gene (5 bases). The CDR3 sequence is 15 residues long. The V and J ends lost 2 bases and 3 bases respectively, with 14 bases between them. In germline, CDR1 is KGHSH, CDR2 LQKENI.

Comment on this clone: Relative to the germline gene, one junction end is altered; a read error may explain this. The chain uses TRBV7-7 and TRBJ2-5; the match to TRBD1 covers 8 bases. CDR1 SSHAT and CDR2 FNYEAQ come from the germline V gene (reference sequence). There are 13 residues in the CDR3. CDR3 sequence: CASSRTGPETQYF. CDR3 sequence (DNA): TGTGCTAGCAGCCGGACAGGGCCAGAGACCCAGTACTTC. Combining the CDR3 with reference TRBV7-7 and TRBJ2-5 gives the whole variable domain GAGVSQSPRYKVTKRGQDVTLRCDPISSHATLYWYQQALGQGPEFLTYFNYEAQPDKSGLPSDRFSAERPEGSISTLTIQRTEQRDSAMYRCASSRTGPETQYFGPGTRLLVL.

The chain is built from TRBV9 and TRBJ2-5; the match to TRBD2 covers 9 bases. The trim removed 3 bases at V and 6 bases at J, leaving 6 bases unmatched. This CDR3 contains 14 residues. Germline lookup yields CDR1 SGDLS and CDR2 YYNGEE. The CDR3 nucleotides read TGTGCCAGCAGCGAAATTAGCGGGGGACAGACCCAGTACTTC. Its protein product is CASSEISGGQTQYF.

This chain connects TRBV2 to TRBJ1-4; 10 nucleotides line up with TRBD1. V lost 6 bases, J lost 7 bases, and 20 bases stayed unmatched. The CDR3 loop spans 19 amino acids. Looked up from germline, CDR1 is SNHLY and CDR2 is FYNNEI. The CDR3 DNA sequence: TGTGCCAGCAGGGAGACTGGACAGGGGGTTGGTTCAGCAGGTGAAAAACTGTTTTTT. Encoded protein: CASRETGQGVGSAGEKLFF.

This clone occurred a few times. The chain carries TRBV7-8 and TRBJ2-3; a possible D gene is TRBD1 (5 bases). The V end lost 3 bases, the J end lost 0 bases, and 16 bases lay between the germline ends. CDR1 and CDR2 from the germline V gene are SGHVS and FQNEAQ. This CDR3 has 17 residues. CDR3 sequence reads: CASSFLKGFTSTDTQYF. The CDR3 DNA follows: TGTGCCAGCAGCTTCCTTAAGGGGTTTACAAGCACAGATACGCAGTATTTT.

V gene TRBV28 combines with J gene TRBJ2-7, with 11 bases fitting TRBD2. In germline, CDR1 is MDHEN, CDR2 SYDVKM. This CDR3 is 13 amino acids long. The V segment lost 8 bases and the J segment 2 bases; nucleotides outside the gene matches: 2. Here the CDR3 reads CASFSGGAYEQYF. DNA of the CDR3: TGTGCCAGCTTTAGCGGGGGGGCCTACGAGCAGTACTTC.

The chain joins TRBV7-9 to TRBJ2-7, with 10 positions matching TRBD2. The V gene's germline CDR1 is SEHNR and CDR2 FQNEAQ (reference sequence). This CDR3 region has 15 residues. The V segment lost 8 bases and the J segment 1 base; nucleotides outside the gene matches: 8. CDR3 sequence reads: CASEEIAGGSYEQYF. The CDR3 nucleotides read TGTGCCAGCGAGGAGATAGCGGGGGGTTCCTACGAGCAGTACTTC.

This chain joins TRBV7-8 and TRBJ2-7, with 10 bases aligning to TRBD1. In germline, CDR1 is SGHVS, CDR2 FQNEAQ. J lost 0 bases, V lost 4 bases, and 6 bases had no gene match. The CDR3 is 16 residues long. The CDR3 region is CASSWRTGGSSYEQYF. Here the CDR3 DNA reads TGTGCCAGCAGCTGGAGGACAGGGGGTAGCTCCTACGAGCAGTACTTC.

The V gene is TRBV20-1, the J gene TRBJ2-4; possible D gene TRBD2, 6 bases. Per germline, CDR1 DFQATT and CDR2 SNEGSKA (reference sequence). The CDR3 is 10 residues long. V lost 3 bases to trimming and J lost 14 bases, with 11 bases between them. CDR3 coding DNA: TGCAGTGCTAGTTCGGGGGAGGAGTACTTC. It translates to CSASSGEEYF.

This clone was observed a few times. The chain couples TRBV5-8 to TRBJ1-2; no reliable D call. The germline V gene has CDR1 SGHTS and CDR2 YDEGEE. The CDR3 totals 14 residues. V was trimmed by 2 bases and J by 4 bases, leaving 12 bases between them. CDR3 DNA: TGTGCCAGCAGCTTCCGGGAGGCATTCTATGGCTACACCTTC. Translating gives CASSFREAFYGYTF.

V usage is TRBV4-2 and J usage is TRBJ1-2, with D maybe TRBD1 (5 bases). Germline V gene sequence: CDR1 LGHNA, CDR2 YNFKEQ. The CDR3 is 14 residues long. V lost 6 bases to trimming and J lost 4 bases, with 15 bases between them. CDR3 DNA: TGTGCCAGCAGACCCGTCTCGGGGGGCTATGGCTACACCTTC. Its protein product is CASRPVSGGYGYTF.

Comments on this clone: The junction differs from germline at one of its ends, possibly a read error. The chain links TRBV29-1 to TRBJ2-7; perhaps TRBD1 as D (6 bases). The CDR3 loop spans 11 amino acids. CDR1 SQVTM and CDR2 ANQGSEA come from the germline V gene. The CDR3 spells CSVLQGYGQYF. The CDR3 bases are TGCAGCGTTCTACAGGGTTACGGGCAGTACTTC.

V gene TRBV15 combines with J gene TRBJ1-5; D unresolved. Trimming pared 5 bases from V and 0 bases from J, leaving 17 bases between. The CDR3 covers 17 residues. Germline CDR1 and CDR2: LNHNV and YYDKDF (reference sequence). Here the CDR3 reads CATSGTAGSLSNQPQHF. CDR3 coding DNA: TGTGCCACCAGCGGAACCGCGGGCTCCCTTAGCAATCAGCCCCAGCATTTT.

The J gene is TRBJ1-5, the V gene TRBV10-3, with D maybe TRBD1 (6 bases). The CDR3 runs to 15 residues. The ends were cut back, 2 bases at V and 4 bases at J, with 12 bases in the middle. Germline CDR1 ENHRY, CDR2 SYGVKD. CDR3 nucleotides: TGTGCCATCAGTGAGGAAGGGGGGGGAAATCAGCCCCAGCATTTT. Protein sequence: CAISEEGGGNQPQHF.

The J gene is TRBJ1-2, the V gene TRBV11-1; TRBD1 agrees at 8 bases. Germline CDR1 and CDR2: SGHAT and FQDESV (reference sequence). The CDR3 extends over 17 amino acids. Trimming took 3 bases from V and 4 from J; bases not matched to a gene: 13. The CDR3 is CASSLGVPGTGLYGYTF. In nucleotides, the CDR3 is TGTGCCAGCAGCTTGGGAGTCCCCGGGACAGGACTCTATGGCTACACCTTC.

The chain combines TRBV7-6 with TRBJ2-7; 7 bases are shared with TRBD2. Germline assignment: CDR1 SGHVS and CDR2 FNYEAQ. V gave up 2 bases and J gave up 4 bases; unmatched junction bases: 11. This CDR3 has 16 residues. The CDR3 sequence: CASSLSPGGLVYEQYF. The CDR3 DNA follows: TGTGCCAGCAGCTTATCTCCCGGGGGGTTGGTGTACGAGCAGTACTTC. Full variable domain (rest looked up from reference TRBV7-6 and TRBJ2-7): GAGVSQSPRYKVTKRGQDVALRCDPISGHVSLYWYRQALGQGPEFLTYFNYEAQQDKSGLPNDRFSAERPEGSISTLTIQRTEQRDSAMYRCASSLSPGGLVYEQYFGPGTRLTVT.

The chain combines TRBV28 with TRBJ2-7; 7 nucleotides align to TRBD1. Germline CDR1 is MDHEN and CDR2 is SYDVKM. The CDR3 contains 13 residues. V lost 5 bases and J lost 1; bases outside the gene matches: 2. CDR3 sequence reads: CASSRQGSYEQYF. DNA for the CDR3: TGTGCCAGCAGTAGACAGGGATCCTACGAGCAGTACTTC. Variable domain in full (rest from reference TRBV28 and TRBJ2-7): DVKVTQSSRYLVKRTGEKVFLECVQDMDHENMFWYRQDPGLGLRLIYFSYDVKMKEKGDIPEGYSVSREKKERFSLILESASTNQTSMYLCASSRQGSYEQYFGPGTRLTVT.

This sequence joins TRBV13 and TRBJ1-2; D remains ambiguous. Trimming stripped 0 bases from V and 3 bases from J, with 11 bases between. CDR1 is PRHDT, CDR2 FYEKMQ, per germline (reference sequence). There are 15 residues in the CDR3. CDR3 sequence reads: CASSLGTGMDYGYTF. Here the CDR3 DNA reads TGTGCCAGCAGCTTAGGGACGGGAATGGACTATGGCTACACCTTC. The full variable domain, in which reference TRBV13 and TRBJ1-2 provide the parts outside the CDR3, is AAGVIQSPRHLIKEKRETATLKCYPIPRHDTVYWYQQGPGQDPQFLISFYEKMQSDKGSIPDRFSAQQFSDYHSELNMSSLELGDSALYFCASSLGTGMDYGYTFGSGTRLTVV.

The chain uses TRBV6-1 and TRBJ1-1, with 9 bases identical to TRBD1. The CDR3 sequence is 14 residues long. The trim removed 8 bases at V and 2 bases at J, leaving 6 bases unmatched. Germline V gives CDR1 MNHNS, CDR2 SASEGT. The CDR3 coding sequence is TGTGCCAGCGGACTGACAGGGGGAAACACTGAAGCTTTCTTT. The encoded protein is CASGLTGGNTEAFF.

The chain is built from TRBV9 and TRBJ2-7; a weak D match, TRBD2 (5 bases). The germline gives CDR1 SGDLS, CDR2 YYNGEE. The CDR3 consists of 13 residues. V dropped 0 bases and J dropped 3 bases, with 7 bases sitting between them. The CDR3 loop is CASSVGTFYEQYF. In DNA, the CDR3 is TGTGCCAGCAGCGTAGGGACTTTCTACGAGCAGTACTTC. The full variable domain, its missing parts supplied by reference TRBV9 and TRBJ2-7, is DSGVTQTPKHLITATGQRVTLRCSPRSGDLSVYWYQQSLDQGLQFLIQYYNGEERAKGNILERFSAQQFPDLHSELNLSSLELGDSALYFCASSVGTFYEQYFGPGTRLTVT.

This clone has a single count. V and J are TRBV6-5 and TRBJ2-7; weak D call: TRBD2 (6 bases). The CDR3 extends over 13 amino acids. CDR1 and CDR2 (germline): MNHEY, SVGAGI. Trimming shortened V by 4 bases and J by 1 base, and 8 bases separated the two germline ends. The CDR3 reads CASSSEGSYEQYF. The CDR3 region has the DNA TGTGCCAGCAGTTCGGAGGGGTCCTACGAGCAGTACTTC.

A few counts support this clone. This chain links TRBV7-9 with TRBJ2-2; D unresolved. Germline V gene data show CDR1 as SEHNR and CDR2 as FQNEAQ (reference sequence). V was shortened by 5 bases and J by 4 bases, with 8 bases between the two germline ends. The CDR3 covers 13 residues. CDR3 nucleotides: TGTGCCAGCAGCGCCCCGGGCACCGGGGAGCTGTTTTTT. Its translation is CASSAPGTGELFF.

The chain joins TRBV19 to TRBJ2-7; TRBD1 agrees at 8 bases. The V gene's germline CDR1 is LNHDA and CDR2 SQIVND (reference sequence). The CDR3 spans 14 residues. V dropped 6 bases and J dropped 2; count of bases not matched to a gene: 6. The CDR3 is CASSLGQGTYEQYF. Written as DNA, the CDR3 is TGTGCCAGTAGCCTCGGACAGGGAACCTACGAGCAGTACTTC.

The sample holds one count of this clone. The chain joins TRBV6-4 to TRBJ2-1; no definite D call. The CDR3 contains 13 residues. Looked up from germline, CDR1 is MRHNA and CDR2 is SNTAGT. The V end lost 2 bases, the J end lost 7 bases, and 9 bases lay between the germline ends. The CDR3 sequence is CASSDLQENEQFF. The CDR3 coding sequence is TGTGCCAGCAGTGACCTCCAAGAGAATGAGCAGTTCTTC.

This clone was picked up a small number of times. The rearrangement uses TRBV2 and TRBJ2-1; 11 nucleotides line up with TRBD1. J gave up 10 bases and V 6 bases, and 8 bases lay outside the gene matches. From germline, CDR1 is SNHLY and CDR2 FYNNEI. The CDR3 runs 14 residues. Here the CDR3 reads CASSRGQGAREQFF. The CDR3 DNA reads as TGTGCCAGCAGCCGTGGACAGGGGGCGCGGGAGCAGTTCTTC.

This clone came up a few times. CDR3 protein: CASSYSMVERAFF. CDR3 DNA: TGTGCCAGCAGTTACTCGATGGTGGAGCGAGCTTTCTTT. This chain links TRBV6-5 with TRBJ1-1; D is unresolved. This CDR3 spans 13 amino acids. Germline assignment: CDR1 MNHEY and CDR2 SVGAGI. Between the trimmed V and J ends, which lost 0 bases and 10 bases, there was a span of 12 bases.

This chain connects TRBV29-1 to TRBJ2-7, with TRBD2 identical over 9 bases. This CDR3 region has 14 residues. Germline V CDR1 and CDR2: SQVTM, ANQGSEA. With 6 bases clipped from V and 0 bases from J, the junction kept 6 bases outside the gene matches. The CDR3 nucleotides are TGCAGCGTCCAGACTAGCGGCTCCTCCTACGAGCAGTACTTC. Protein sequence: CSVQTSGSSYEQYF.

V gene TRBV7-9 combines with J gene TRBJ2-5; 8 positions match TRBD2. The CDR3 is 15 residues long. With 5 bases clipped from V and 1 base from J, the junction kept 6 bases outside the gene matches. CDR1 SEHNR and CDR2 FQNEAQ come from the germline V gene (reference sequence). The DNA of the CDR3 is TGTGCCAGCAGCCCCCAAGCGGGGGTCCAAGAGACCCAGTACTTC. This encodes CASSPQAGVQETQYF.